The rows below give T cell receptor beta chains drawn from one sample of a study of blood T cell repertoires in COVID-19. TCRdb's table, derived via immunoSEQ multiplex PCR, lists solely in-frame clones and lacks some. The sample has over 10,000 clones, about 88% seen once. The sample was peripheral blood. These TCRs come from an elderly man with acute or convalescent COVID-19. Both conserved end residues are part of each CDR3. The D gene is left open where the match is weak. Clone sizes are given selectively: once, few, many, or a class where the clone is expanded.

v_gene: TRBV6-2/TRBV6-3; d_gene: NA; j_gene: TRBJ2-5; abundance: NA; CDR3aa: CASSRPGLSQETQYF; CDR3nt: TGTGCCAGCAGTCGCCCGGGACTTTCACAAGAGACCCAGTACTTC
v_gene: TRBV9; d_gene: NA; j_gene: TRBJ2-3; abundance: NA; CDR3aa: CASSVGGPDTQYF; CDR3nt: TGTGCCAGCAGCGTAGGTGGCCCGGATACGCAGTATTTT
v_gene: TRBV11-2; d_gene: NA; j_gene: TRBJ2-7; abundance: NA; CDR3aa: CASSKTGYEQYF; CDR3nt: TGTGCCAGCAGCAAGACAGGCTACGAGCAGTACTTC
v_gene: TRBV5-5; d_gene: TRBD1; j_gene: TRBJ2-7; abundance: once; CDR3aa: CASSAGTGNEQYF; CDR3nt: TGTGCCAGCAGCGCCGGGACAGGGAATGAGCAGTACTTC
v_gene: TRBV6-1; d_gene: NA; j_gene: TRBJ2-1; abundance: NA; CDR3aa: CASSEQGGLREQFF; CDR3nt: TGTGCCAGCAGTGAACAGGGAGGTCTAAGAGAGCAGTTCTTC
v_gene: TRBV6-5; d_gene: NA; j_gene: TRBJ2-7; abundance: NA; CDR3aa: CASSSRTDSYEQYF; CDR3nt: TGTGCCAGCAGTTCCAGGACAGACTCCTACGAGCAGTACTTC
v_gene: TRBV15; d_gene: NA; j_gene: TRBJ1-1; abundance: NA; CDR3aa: CATSRDQGTNTEAFF; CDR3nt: TGTGCCACCAGCAGAGATCAGGGTACGAACACTGAAGCTTTCTTT
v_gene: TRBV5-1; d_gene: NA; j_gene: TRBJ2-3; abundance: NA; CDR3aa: CASSLDKDTQYF; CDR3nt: TGCGCCAGCAGCCTAGATAAAGATACGCAGTATTTT
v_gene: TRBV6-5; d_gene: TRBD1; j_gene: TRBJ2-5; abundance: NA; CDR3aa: CASQGVSQETQYF; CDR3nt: TGTGCCAGCCAGGGGGTATCTCAAGAGACCCAGTACTTC
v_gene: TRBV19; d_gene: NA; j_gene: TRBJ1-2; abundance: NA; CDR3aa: CASSETGTSNYGYTF; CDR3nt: TGTGCCAGTAGTGAAACGGGGACATCTAACTATGGCTACACCTTC
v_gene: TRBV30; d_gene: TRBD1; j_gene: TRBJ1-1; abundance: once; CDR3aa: CAWGRGLIMNTEAFF; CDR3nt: TGTGCCTGGGGCAGGGGGCTAATAATGAACACTGAAGCTTTCTTT
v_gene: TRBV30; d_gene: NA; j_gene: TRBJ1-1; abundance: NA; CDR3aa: CAWKKEGFTEAFF; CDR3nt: TGTGCCTGGAAAAAGGAGGGGTTCACTGAAGCTTTCTTT
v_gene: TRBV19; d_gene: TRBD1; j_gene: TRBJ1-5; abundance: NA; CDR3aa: CASSITGTGGNQPQHF; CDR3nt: TGTGCCAGTAGTATAACCGGGACAGGGGGTAATCAGCCCCAGCATTTT
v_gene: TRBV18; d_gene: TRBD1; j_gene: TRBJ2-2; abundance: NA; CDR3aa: CASSLDRGPSTGELFF; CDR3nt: TGTGCCAGCTCACTGGACAGGGGGCCTTCCACCGGGGAGCTGTTTTTT
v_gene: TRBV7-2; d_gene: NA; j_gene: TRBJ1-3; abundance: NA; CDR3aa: CASSLTGYSGNTIYF; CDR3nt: TGTGCCAGCAGCCTGACAGGATACTCTGGAAACACCATATATTTT
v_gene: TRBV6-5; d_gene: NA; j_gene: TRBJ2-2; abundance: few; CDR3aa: CASSYFRNTGELFF; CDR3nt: TGTGCCAGCAGTTACTTCCGGAACACCGGGGAGCTGTTTTTT
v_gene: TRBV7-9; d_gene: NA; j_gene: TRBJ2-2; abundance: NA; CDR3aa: CASSLEWPGTGELFF; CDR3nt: TGTGCCAGCAGCTTAGAATGGCCGGGAACCGGGGAGCTGTTTTTT
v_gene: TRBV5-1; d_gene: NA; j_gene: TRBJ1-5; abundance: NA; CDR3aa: CASSLEGGAGQPQHF; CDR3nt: TGCGCCAGCAGCTTGGAAGGCGGGGCCGGGCAGCCCCAGCATTTT
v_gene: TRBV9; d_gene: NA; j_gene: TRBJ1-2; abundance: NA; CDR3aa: CASSVGTDSFYGYTF; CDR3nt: TGTGCCAGCAGCGTAGGGACGGACTCGTTCTATGGCTACACCTTC
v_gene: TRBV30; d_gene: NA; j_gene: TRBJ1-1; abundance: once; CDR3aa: CAWSGRNTEAFF; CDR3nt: TGTGCCTGGAGTGGGAGGAACACTGAAGCTTTCTTT
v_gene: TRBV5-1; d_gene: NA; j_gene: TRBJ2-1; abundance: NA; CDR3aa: CASSLAEEQVNEQFF; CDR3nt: TGCGCCAGCAGCTTGGCCGAGGAACAGGTTAATGAGCAGTTCTTC
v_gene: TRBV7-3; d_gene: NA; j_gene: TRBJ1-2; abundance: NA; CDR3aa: CASSPGIGIDYGYTF; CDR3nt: TGTGCCAGCAGCCCGGGGATCGGGATTGACTATGGCTACACCTTC
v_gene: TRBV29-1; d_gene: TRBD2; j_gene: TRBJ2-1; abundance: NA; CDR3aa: CSARLAGVGNEQFF; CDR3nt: TGCAGCGCACGACTAGCGGGAGTGGGCAATGAGCAGTTCTTC
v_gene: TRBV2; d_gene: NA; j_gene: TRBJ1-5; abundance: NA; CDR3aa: CASGTGGRSNQPQHF; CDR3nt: TGTGCCAGCGGGACGGGGGGCAGAAGCAATCAGCCCCAGCATTTT
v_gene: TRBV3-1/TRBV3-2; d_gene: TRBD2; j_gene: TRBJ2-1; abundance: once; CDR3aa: CASSHASTSGTRNEQFF; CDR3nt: TGTGCCAGCAGCCACGCTAGTACTAGCGGGACCCGGAATGAGCAGTTCTTC
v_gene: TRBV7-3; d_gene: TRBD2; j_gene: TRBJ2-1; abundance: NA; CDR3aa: CASSRLAGGQGEQFF; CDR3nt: TGTGCCAGCAGCCGACTAGCGGGGGGGCAGGGTGAGCAGTTCTTC
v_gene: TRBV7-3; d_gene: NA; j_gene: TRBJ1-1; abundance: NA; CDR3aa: CASSLTFQTEAFF; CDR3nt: TGTGCCAGCAGCTTAACGTTCCAAACTGAAGCTTTCTTT
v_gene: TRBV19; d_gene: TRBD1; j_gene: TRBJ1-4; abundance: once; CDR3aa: CASKGASEKLFF; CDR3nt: TGTGCCAGTAAGGGGGCGAGCGAAAAACTGTTTTTT